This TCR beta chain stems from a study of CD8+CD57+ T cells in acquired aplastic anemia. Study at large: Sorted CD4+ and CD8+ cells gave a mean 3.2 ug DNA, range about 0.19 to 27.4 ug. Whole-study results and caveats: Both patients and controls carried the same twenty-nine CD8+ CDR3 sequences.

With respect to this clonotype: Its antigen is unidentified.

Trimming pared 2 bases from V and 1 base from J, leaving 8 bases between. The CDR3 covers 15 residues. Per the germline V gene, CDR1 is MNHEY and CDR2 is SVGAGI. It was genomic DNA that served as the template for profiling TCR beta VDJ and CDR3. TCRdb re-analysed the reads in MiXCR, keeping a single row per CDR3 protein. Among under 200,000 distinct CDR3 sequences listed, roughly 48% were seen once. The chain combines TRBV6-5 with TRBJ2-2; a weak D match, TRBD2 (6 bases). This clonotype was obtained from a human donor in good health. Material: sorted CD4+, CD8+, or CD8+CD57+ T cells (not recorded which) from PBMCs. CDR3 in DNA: TGTGCCAGCAGTTACGGGACTCTGAACACCGGGGAGCTGTTTTTT. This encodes CASSYGTLNTGELFF.